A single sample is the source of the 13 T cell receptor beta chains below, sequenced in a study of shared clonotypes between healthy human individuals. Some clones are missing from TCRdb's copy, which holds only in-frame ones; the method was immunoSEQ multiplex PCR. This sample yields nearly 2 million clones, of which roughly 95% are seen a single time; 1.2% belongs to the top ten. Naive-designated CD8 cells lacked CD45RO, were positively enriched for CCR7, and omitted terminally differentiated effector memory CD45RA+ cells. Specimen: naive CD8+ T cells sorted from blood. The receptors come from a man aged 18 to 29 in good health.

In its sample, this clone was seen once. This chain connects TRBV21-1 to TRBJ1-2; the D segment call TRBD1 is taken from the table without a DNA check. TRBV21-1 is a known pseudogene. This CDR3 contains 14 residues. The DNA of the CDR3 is TGTGCCAGCAGCGCATGGGACAGACCCGATGGCTACACCTTC. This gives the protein CASSAWDRPDGYTF.

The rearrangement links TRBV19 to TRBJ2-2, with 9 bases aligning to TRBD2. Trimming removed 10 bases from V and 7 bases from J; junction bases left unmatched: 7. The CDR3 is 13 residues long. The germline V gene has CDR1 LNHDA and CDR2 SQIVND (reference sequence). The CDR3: CAIGAGGYGELFF. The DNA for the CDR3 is TGTGCCATTGGAGCGGGGGGTTACGGGGAGCTGTTTTTT.

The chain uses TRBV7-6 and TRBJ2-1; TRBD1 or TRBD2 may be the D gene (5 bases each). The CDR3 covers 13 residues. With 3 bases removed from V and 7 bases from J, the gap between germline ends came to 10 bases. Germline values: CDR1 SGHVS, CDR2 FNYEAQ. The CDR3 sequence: CASSFQRGNEQFF. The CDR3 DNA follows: TGTGCCAGCAGCTTCCAGAGGGGTAATGAGCAGTTCTTC.

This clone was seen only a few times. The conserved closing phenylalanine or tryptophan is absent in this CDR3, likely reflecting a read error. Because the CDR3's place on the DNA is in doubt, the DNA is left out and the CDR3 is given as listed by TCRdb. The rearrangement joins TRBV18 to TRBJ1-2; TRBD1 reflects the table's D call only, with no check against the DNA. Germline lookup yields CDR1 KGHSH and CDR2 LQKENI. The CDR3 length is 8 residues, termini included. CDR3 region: CASSDRDK.

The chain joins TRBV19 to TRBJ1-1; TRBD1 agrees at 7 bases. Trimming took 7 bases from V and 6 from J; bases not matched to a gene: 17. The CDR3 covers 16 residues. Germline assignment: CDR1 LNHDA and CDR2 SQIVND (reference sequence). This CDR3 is CASTLRTGPDRAEAFF. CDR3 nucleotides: TGTGCCAGTACCCTTAGGACAGGCCCAGACCGTGCTGAAGCTTTCTTT.

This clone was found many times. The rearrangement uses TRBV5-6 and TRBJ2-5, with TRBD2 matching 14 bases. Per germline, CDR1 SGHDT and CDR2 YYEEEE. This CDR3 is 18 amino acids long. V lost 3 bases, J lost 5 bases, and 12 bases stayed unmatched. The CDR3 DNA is TGTGCCAGCAGCTCTGAGGGACTAGCGGGGGTTGTCCGGGAGACCCAGTACTTC. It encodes CASSSEGLAGVVRETQYF.

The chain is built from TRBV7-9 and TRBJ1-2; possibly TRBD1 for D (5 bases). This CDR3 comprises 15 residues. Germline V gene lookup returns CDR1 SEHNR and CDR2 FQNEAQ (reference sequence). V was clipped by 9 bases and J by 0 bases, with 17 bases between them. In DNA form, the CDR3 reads TGTGCCAGTGGGACCGGAGATCCTTCTAACTATGGCTACACCTTC. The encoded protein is CASGTGDPSNYGYTF.

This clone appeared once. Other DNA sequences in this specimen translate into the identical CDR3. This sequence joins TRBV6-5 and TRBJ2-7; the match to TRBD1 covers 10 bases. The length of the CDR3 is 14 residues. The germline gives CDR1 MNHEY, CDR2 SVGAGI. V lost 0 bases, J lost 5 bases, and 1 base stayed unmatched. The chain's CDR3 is CASSYSGTGDEQYF. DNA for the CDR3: TGTGCCAGCAGTTACTCAGGGACAGGGGACGAGCAGTACTTC.

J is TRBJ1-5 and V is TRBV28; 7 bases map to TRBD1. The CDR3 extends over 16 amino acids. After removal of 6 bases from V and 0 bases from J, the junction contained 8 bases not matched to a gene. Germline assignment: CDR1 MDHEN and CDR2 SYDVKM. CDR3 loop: CASSPRTGDSNQPQHF. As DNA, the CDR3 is TGTGCCAGCAGCCCCCGGACAGGTGATAGCAATCAGCCCCAGCATTTT.

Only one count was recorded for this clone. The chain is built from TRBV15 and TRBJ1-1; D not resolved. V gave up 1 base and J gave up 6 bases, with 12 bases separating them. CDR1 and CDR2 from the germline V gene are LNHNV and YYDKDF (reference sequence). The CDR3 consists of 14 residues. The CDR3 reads CATSRGRGGPEAFF. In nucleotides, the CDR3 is TGTGCCACCAGCAGAGGCCGAGGAGGCCCTGAAGCTTTCTTT. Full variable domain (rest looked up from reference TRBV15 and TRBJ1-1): DAMVIQNPRYQVTQFGKPVTLSCSQTLNHNVMYWYQQKSSQAPKLLFHYYDKDFNNEADTPDNFQSRRPNTSFCFLDIRSPGLGDTAMYLCATSRGRGGPEAFFGQGTRLTVV.

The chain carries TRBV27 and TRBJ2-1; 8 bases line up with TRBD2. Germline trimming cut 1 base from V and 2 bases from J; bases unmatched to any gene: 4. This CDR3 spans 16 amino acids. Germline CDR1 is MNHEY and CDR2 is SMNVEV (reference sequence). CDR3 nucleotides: TGTGCCAGCAGTTTATGGATTAGCGGGACCTACAATGAGCAGTTCTTC. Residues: CASSLWISGTYNEQFF.

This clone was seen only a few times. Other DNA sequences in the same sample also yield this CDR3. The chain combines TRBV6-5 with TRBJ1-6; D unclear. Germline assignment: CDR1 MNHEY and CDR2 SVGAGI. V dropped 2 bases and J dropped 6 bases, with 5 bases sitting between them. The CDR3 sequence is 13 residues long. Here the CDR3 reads CASSYEGNSPLHF. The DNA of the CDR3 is TGTGCCAGCAGTTACGAGGGTAATTCACCCCTCCACTTT.

The chain's CDR3 is CAISEDGGLGNQPQHF. CDR3 in DNA: TGTGCCATCAGTGAGGACGGGGGCTTGGGCAATCAGCCCCAGCATTTT. The chain couples TRBV10-3 to TRBJ1-5, with a possible D match to TRBD1 (6 bases). Trimming left V 2 bases short and J 2 bases short, with 13 bases between. Germline V lookup: CDR1 ENHRY, CDR2 SYGVKD. CDR3 length: 16 amino acids.